These 15 T cell receptor beta chains came from one sample sequenced in a study of OX40 agonist ivuxolimab in advanced cancers. Libraries were prepared by immunoSEQ multiplex PCR; TCRdb keeps only in-frame clonotypes and omits some of them. Of around 57,000 clones listed, roughly 84% are singletons. The sequenced sample was CD4+ or CD8+ T cells sorted from blood, obtained in a trial of the OX40 agonist ivuxolimab. The receptors were sampled from an adult with an advanced solid tumor such as melanoma, head and neck, liver or kidney cancer.

The V gene is TRBV7-2, the J gene TRBJ2-1; D unclear. The CDR3 runs to 13 residues. Germline loops: CDR1 SGHTA, CDR2 FQGNSA. The V end lost 0 bases, the J end lost 7 bases, and 7 bases lay between the germline ends. The CDR3 spells CASSLAKGNEQFF. DNA of the CDR3: TGTGCCAGCAGCTTAGCGAAGGGTAATGAGCAGTTCTTC.

V and J are TRBV7-7 and TRBJ2-3; 12 bases match TRBD2. CDR3 size: 15 residues. The germline V gene has CDR1 SSHAT and CDR2 FNYEAQ (reference sequence). V lost 5 bases and J lost 6; bases outside the gene matches: 6. Here the CDR3 reads CASSNLAGGVDTQYF. As DNA, the CDR3 is TGTGCCAGCAGCAATCTAGCGGGAGGGGTGGATACGCAGTATTTT.

The rearrangement uses TRBV5-6 and TRBJ2-5, with 10 bases that match TRBD2. J lost 1 base, V lost 1 base, and 4 bases had no gene match. Germline-derived CDR1 and CDR2 are SGHDT and YYEEEE. This CDR3 has 16 amino acids. The CDR3 here is CASSLRVAGGQETQYF. CDR3 DNA: TGTGCCAGCAGCTTGCGAGTAGCGGGAGGCCAAGAGACCCAGTACTTC.

The chain joins TRBV28 to TRBJ1-2; the D is unclear. This CDR3 contains 14 residues. V was shortened by 3 bases and J by 4 bases, with 12 bases between the two germline ends. Per the germline V gene, CDR1 is MDHEN and CDR2 is SYDVKM. CDR3 in amino acids: CASSFAGYSYGYTF. The CDR3 DNA reads TGTGCCAGCAGTTTTGCTGGGTATAGCTATGGCTACACCTTC.

This clone was seen a single time. The chain recombines TRBV7-2 with TRBJ2-7; 8 bases match TRBD2. The V and J ends lost 2 bases and 6 bases, in that order; junction bases with no gene match: 3. The germline gives CDR1 SGHTA, CDR2 FQGNSA. The CDR3 is 13 amino acids. CDR3 coding DNA: TGTGCCAGCAGCTTAAACCTAGCGGGCGAGCAGTACTTC. Translated: CASSLNLAGEQYF.

V usage is TRBV21-1 and J usage is TRBJ2-7; TRBD1, as called in the table, went unchecked against the DNA. TRBV21-1 is assigned pseudogene status. This CDR3 spans 14 amino acids. The CDR3, as DNA: TGTGCCAGCAGCTTCGGGACAGGGAGGCGCGAGCAGTACTTC. Translated, it gives CASSFGTGRREQYF.

The gene calls are TRBV10-3 and TRBJ2-7; D is uncertain. V lost 0 bases, J lost 5 bases, and 2 bases lay in between. The CDR3 sequence is 11 residues long. The germline gives CDR1 ENHRY, CDR2 SYGVKD. CDR3 protein: CAISESNEQYF. In DNA, the CDR3 is TGTGCCATCAGTGAGTCAAACGAGCAGTACTTC.

This clone was seen more than once but under ten times. The chain recombines TRBV2 with TRBJ1-1, with D uncertain. The germline gives CDR1 SNHLY, CDR2 FYNNEI. V was clipped by 5 bases and J by 4 bases, with 14 bases between them. The CDR3 contains 14 residues. CDR3 coding DNA: TGTGCCAGCAGTTTTTCGAATCGGGGCACTGAAGCTTTCTTT. Translation gives CASSFSNRGTEAFF.

The chain uses TRBV6-1 and TRBJ2-7; 9 bases agree with TRBD1. The germline V gene encodes CDR1 MNHNS and CDR2 SASEGT. V was pared by 8 bases and J by 4 bases, with 0 bases of the junction left unmatched. The CDR3 has 11 residues. This chain's CDR3 is CASGTGYEQYF. The CDR3 DNA is TGTGCCAGCGGGACAGGGTACGAGCAGTACTTC.

The rearrangement joins TRBV7-9 to TRBJ1-4; 10 bases are a match to TRBD1. CDR1 is SEHNR, CDR2 FQNEAQ, per germline (reference sequence). This CDR3 is built from 15 residues. The junction had 6 bases not matched to a gene; V was cut back by 5 bases and J by 6 bases. Here the CDR3 reads CASSPSGTGDEKLFF. As DNA, the CDR3 is TGTGCCAGCAGCCCATCCGGGACAGGGGATGAAAAACTGTTTTTT.

This clone was found once. V gene TRBV5-1 combines with J gene TRBJ1-4, with D maybe TRBD1 (5 bases). CDR3 length: 17 residues. Trimming removed 3 bases from V and 2 bases from J, with 17 bases in between. Germline CDR1 and CDR2: SGHRS and YFSETQ. The CDR3, as DNA: TGCGCCAGCAGCTCGGGGCCCCGCGGGGTGACTAATGAAAAACTGTTTTTT. It yields the protein CASSSGPRGVTNEKLFF. The full variable domain, its missing parts supplied by reference TRBV5-1 and TRBJ1-4, is KAGVTQTPRYLIKTRGQQVTLSCSPISGHRSVSWYQQTPGQGLQFLFEYFSETQRNKGNFPGRFSGRQFSNSRSEMNVSTLELGDSALYLCASSSGPRGVTNEKLFFGSGTQLSVL.

This chain uses TRBV28 with TRBJ2-1; TRBD2 matches 7 bases. Looked up from germline, CDR1 is MDHEN and CDR2 is SYDVKM. J gave up 2 bases and V 3 bases, and 10 bases lay outside the gene matches. CDR3 length: 17 amino acids. In DNA, the CDR3 is TGTGCCAGCAGTTTTTCGGTTTGGCGGGGGACCTACAATGAGCAGTTCTTC. It is translated as CASSFSVWRGTYNEQFF.

The CDR3 region is CASSLYGGQNTEAFF. The CDR3 DNA reads as TGTGCCAGCAGCTTATACGGTGGACAGAACACTGAAGCTTTCTTT. The chain employs TRBV7-8 and TRBJ1-1; TRBD1 is a possible D gene (5 bases). CDR1 and CDR2 (germline): SGHVS, FQNEAQ. V was shortened by 2 bases and J by 1 base, with 11 bases between the two germline ends. The CDR3 extends over 15 amino acids.

The chain recombines TRBV7-2 with TRBJ2-5; 7 positions agree with TRBD2. The tail of the sequence fits TRBJ2-7 better, so the J call may be wrong. Germline CDR1 is SGHTA and CDR2 is FQGNSA. This CDR3 contains 13 residues. CDR3 residues: CASSASGSYEQYF. CDR3 in DNA: TGTGCCAGCAGCGCTAGCGGTTCCTACGAGCAGTACTTC.

The rearrangement joins TRBV6-5 to TRBJ1-1, with TRBD1 identical over 7 bases. With 6 bases clipped from V and 3 bases from J, the junction kept 7 bases outside the gene matches. Germline assignment: CDR1 MNHEY and CDR2 SVGAGI. The length of the CDR3 is 14 residues. The CDR3 nucleotides read TGTGCCAGCAGAGAGACAGGGTGGGACACTGAAGCTTTCTTT. Amino acid sequence: CASRETGWDTEAFF.